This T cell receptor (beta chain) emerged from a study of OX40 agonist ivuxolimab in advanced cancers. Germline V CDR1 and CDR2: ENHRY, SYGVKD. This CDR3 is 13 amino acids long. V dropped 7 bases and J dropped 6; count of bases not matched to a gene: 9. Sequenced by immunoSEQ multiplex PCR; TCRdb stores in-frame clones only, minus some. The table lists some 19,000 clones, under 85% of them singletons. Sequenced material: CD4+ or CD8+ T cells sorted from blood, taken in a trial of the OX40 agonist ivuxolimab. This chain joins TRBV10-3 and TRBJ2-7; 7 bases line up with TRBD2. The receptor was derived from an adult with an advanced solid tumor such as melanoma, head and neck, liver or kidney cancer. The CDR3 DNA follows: TGTGCCATCAATGGGGGGGAGGGTCTCGAGCAGTACTTC. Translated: CAINGGEGLEQYF.